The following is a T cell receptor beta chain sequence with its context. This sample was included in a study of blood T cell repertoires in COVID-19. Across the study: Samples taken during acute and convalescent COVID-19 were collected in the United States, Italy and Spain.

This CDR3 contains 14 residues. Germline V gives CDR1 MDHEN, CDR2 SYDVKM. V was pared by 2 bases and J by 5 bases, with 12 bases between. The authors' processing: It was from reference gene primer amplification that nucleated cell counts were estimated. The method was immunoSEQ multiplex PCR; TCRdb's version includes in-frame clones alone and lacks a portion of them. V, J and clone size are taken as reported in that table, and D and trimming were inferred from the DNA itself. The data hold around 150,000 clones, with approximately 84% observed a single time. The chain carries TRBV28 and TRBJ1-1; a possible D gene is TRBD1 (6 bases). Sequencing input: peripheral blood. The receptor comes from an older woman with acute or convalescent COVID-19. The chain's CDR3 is CASSLSQGITEAFF. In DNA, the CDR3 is TGTGCCAGCAGTTTAAGCCAGGGGATAACTGAAGCTTTCTTT.